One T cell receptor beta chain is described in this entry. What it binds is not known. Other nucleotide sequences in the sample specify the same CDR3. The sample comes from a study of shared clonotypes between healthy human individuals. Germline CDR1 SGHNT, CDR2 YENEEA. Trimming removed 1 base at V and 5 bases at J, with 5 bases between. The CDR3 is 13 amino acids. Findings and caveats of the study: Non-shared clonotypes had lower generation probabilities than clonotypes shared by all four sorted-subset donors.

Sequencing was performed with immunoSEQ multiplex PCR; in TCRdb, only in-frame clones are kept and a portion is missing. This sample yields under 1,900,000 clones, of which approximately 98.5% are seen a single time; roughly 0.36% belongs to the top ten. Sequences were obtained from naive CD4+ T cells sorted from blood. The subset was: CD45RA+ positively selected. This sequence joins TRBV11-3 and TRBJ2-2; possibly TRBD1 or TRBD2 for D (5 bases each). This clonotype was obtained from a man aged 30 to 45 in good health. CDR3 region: CASSLGGTGELFF. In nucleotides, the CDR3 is TGTGCCAGCAGCTTAGGGGGGACCGGGGAGCTGTTTTTT.